One sample yielded the 26 T cell receptor beta chains listed below, sequenced in a study of Graves' ophthalmopathy and Graves' hyperthyroidism. From RNA, the CDR3 regions of TCR beta chains were amplified and sequenced. After a first-round RT-PCR with HTBI primers, a second-round multiplex PCR was run. TCRdb passed the multiplex PCR reads through MiXCR, listing each CDR3 protein once. The table has 580,000 or so distinct CDR3 sequences, 35% to 40% seen once. The sequencing input was peripheral blood or thyroid tissue (not recorded which). All receptors come from an adult man with Graves' hyperthyroidism.

At least ten counts were recorded for this clonotype. The chain combines TRBV2 with TRBJ1-3; D uncertain. The V and J ends lost 6 bases and 4 bases respectively, with 16 bases between them. Germline V lookup: CDR1 SNHLY, CDR2 FYNNEI. The CDR3 runs to 15 residues. CDR3: CASSALGIGGNTIYF. The CDR3 DNA sequence: TGTGCCAGCAGCGCGCTCGGAATAGGGGGAAACACCATATATTTT. The variable domain in full, completed from reference TRBV2 and TRBJ1-3, reads EPEVTQTPSHQVTQMGQEVILRCVPISNHLYFYWYRQILGQKVEFLVSFYNNEISEKSEIFDDQFSVERPDGSNFTLKIRSTKLEDSAMYFCASSALGIGGNTIYFGEGSWLTVV.

A note on this clonotype: Because the CDR3 is missing its conserved closing phenylalanine or tryptophan, this is likely a read error. V gene TRBV12-3 or TRBV12-4 combines with J gene TRBJ1-1; TRBD1 matches at 7 bases. This CDR3 has 13 amino acids. Unmatched junction bases numbered 2, after V lost 6 bases and J lost 1 base. The CDR3 nucleotides are TGTGCCAGCAGCCGGGACAGGAACACTGAAGCTTTCTCT. Its protein product is CASSRDRNTEAFS.

The rearrangement links TRBV4-1 to TRBJ1-1; D is unclear. The CDR3 loop spans 14 amino acids. Germline-derived CDR1 and CDR2 are MGHRA and YSYEKL. V gave up 3 bases and J gave up 1 base, with 9 bases separating them. DNA of the CDR3: TGCGCCAGCAGCCATGTACAGACGAACACTGAAGCTTTCTTT. Translation: CASSHVQTNTEAFF.

About this clonotype itself: The germline gene is not matched at one end of the junction; a read error may be the cause. The chain has TRBV29-1 and TRBJ1-1; TRBD1 might be the D (5 bases). CDR1 SQVTM and CDR2 ANQGSEA come from the germline V gene. CDR3 length: 13 residues. The CDR3 loop is CSVVQAVGTGAFF. Written as DNA, the CDR3 is TGCAGCGTCGTACAGGCGGTAGGCACTGGAGCTTTCTTT.

This clonotype came up many times. The rearrangement uses TRBV6-6 and TRBJ1-2; weak D call: TRBD1 (5 bases). The CDR3 has 13 residues. Germline V gene data show CDR1 as MNHNY and CDR2 as SVGAGI (reference sequence). V gave up 4 bases and J gave up 6 bases, with 12 bases separating them. The chain's CDR3 is CASSWGVEDGYTF. The CDR3 DNA reads as TGTGCCAGCAGTTGGGGGGTTGAGGATGGCTACACCTTC.

This clonotype was picked up many times. The chain is built from TRBV20-1 and TRBJ2-7; unclear D gene. The CDR3 spans 11 residues. Germline assignment: CDR1 DFQATT and CDR2 SNEGSKA (reference sequence). With 5 bases removed from V and 3 bases from J, the gap between germline ends came to 8 bases. The CDR3 nucleotides read TGCAGTGCTCGACTGGGCTACGAGCAGTACTTC. Amino acids: CSARLGYEQYF.

This clonotype was recorded at least ten times. J is TRBJ1-1 and V is TRBV12-3 or TRBV12-4, with TRBD1 as a possible D gene (6 bases). Trimming stripped 2 bases from V and 2 bases from J, with 15 bases between. The CDR3 has 16 residues. The CDR3 loop is CASSLPEDRLNTEAFF. Written as DNA, the CDR3 is TGTGCCAGCAGTTTACCCGAGGACAGACTCAACACTGAAGCTTTCTTT.

The table lists this clonotype with many counts. This sequence joins TRBV18 and TRBJ2-7; D unresolved. The V end was cut by 3 bases, the J end by 1 base, with 7 bases between. The germline CDR1 and CDR2 sequences are KGHSH and LQKENI. CDR3 length equals 13 residues. The CDR3: CASSPSRSYEQYF. As DNA, the CDR3 is TGTGCCAGCTCACCTTCCAGATCCTACGAGCAGTACTTC.

The chain couples TRBV7-8 to TRBJ2-5; 8 positions match TRBD1. The CDR3 runs 15 residues. The V and J ends lost 1 base and 9 bases, in that order; junction bases with no gene match: 10. Per the germline V gene, CDR1 is SGHVS and CDR2 is FQNEAQ. The CDR3 DNA sequence: TGTGCCAGCAGCTTAGGGACAGGGAGCAATCAGCCCCAGTACTTC. This sequence encodes CASSLGTGSNQPQYF.

With respect to this clonotype: A much larger clonotype is one base distant, so this may be a read error. The chain joins TRBV7-2 to TRBJ2-2; 9 bases are shared with TRBD1. The CDR3 length is 15 residues. Germline CDR1 SGHTA, CDR2 FQGNSA. V gave up 5 bases and J gave up 6 bases; unmatched junction bases: 7. CDR3 loop: CASSPGQGNAGELFF. For the CDR3, the DNA is TGTGCCAGCAGCCCGGGACAGGGTAACGCCGGGGAGCTGTTTTTT.

The V and J genes are TRBV7-9 and TRBJ1-2, with 9 positions matching TRBD1. The CDR3 is 15 amino acids. Germline CDR1 is SEHNR and CDR2 is FQNEAQ (reference sequence). The trim removed 5 bases at V and 3 bases at J, leaving 7 bases unmatched. CDR3 region: CASSPDRGDHYGYTF. The CDR3 nucleotides are TGTGCCAGCAGCCCGGACAGGGGTGATCACTATGGCTACACCTTC. Together with reference TRBV7-9 and TRBJ1-2, the CDR3 gives the full variable domain: DTGVSQNPRHKITKRGQNVTFRCDPISEHNRLYWYRQTLGQGPEFLTYFQNEAQLEKSRLLSDRFSAERPKGSFSTLEIQRTEQGDSAMYLCASSPDRGDHYGYTFGSGTRLTVV.

This clonotype came up many times. The V gene is TRBV6-5, the J gene TRBJ1-3; 9 bases align to TRBD1. Germline CDR1 and CDR2: MNHEY and SVGAGI. The V gene end was trimmed by 5 bases and the J gene end by 4 bases; junction bases not matched to a gene: 6. The CDR3 extends over 15 amino acids. The DNA for the CDR3 is TGTGCCAGCAGTCCGGGACAGGGAGCAGGAAACACCATATATTTT. Amino acids: CASSPGQGAGNTIYF.

As regards this clonotype: A read error may account for a junction end that differs from germline. The V call is TRBV20-1, the J call TRBJ2-6; either TRBD1 or TRBD2 may supply D (5 bases each). The CDR3 sequence is 11 residues long. Germline CDR1 is DFQATT and CDR2 is SNEGSKA (reference sequence). The CDR3, as DNA: TGCAGTGCCCGGGGCGGCGTCACTGAAGCTTTC. This encodes CSARGGVTEAF.

The table lists this clonotype with many counts. The rearrangement links TRBV29-1 to TRBJ1-4, with 8 bases lining up with TRBD1. Per germline, CDR1 SQVTM and CDR2 ANQGSEA. V was pared by 7 bases and J by 7 bases, with 5 bases of the junction left unmatched. This CDR3 is 12 amino acids long. The CDR3 DNA reads TGCAGCGCGCAGGGGGCCGGTGAAAAACTGTTTTTT. It translates to CSAQGAGEKLFF.

The sample holds many counts of this clonotype. The chain is built from TRBV19 and TRBJ1-6; D not certain. This CDR3 contains 13 residues. The germline V gene encodes CDR1 LNHDA and CDR2 SQIVND (reference sequence). The germline V and J ends were trimmed by 1 base and 9 bases, with 7 bases remaining between them. The CDR3 is CASSIGFGSPLHF. The CDR3 DNA reads as TGTGCCAGTAGTATAGGGTTCGGTTCACCCCTCCACTTT.

This clonotype was seen ten or more times. The chain is built from TRBV7-9 and TRBJ2-5; TRBD2 matches 9 bases. This CDR3 has 17 amino acids. Germline CDR1 reads SEHNR; CDR2 reads FQNEAQ (reference sequence). After removal of 2 bases from V and 7 bases from J, the junction contained 14 bases not matched to a gene. CDR3 protein: CASSLLEREAHLGTQYF. The DNA for the CDR3 is TGTGCCAGCAGCTTACTAGAGCGGGAGGCCCATTTGGGGACCCAGTACTTC.

About this clonotype: This may be a read error: a much more frequent sequence differs by one nucleotide. In this CDR3 the conserved last residue, phenylalanine or tryptophan, is missing, so a read error is likely. J is TRBJ1-1 and V is TRBV15; no clear D. The germline CDR1 and CDR2 sequences are LNHNV and YYDKDF (reference sequence). This CDR3 contains 13 residues. The ends were cut back, 7 bases at V and 1 base at J, with 10 bases in the middle. The CDR3 here is CATTTGGNTEAFL. As DNA, the CDR3 is TGTGCCACCACCACGGGAGGGAACACTGAAGCTTTCTTA.

V usage is TRBV4-1 and J usage is TRBJ1-6; D is unresolved. The CDR3 sequence is 15 residues long. V was pared by 0 bases and J by 6 bases, with 9 bases between. CDR1 and CDR2 from the germline V gene are MGHRA and YSYEKL. The CDR3 loop is CASSQDRTVNSPLHF. The CDR3 DNA sequence: TGCGCCAGCAGCCAAGATAGAACAGTTAATTCACCCCTCCACTTT.

The chain recombines TRBV19 with TRBJ1-1; TRBD1 matches 7 bases. CDR1 and CDR2 (germline): LNHDA, SQIVND (reference sequence). The trim removed 6 bases at V and 7 bases at J, leaving 11 bases unmatched. The CDR3 totals 14 residues. The CDR3 nucleotides are TGTGCCAGTAGGCCCGCCAGGGGGTATGGTGAAGCTTTCTTT. Encoded protein: CASRPARGYGEAFF.

Details on this clonotype: A single base separates this from a much larger clone, so it may be a read error. The J gene is TRBJ2-5, the V gene TRBV7-6; D possibly matches TRBD1 or TRBD2 (6 bases each). This CDR3 region has 15 residues. Per germline, CDR1 SGHVS and CDR2 FNYEAQ. The CDR3 DNA reads TGTGCCAGCGGCTTAGCGTGGGGGGCCGCGCCTACCCAGTACTTC. It yields the protein CASGLAWGAAPTQYF.

There are many counts of this clonotype. The V and J genes are TRBV12-3 or TRBV12-4 and TRBJ2-2, with 7 bases that match TRBD1. The junction had 5 bases not matched to a gene; V was cut back by 6 bases and J by 1 base. CDR3 size: 15 residues. The CDR3 loop reads CASSAGTVNTGELFF. The CDR3 DNA is TGTGCCAGCAGCGCCGGGACAGTGAACACCGGGGAGCTGTTTTTT.

With respect to this clonotype: Sequence at one end of the junction differs from germline and may be a read error. CDR3 amino acids: CASSLGTDTRYF. Written as DNA, the CDR3 is TGTGCCAGCAGCTTAGGGACAGATACGCGGTATTTT. V and J are TRBV7-6 and TRBJ2-3; maybe TRBD1 (6 bases). Germline V gives CDR1 SGHVS, CDR2 FNYEAQ. This CDR3 contains 12 residues.

This clonotype has a count of ten or more. The chain combines TRBV9 with TRBJ1-3, with D perhaps matching TRBD1 (5 bases). The CDR3 is 15 amino acids. From germline, CDR1 is SGDLS and CDR2 YYNGEE. Trimming cost V 3 bases and J 2 bases, with 12 bases left between them. The CDR3 is CASSASDSTGNTIYF. For the CDR3, the DNA is TGTGCCAGCAGCGCCTCTGACAGCACTGGAAACACCATATATTTT.

The rearrangement joins TRBV2 to TRBJ1-5, with 7 nucleotides matching TRBD1. The germline gives CDR1 SNHLY, CDR2 FYNNEI. The CDR3 spans 15 residues. J was trimmed by 2 bases and V by 4 bases; bases with no gene match: 5. CDR3 in amino acids: CASSARGTGNQPQHF. CDR3 DNA: TGTGCCAGCAGTGCTCGAGGGACAGGCAATCAGCCCCAGCATTTT.

The V gene is TRBV3-1, the J gene TRBJ1-1, with D unclear. The CDR3 has 15 amino acids. Germline CDR1 and CDR2: LGHDT and YNNKEL (reference sequence). Trimming cost V 4 bases and J 5 bases, with 17 bases left between them. The CDR3: CASSLLHGVGTEAFF. The CDR3, as DNA: TGTGCCAGCAGCCTCCTTCATGGGGTGGGGACTGAAGCTTTCTTT. The full variable domain, completed using reference TRBV3-1 and TRBJ1-1, is DTAVSQTPKYLVTQMGNDKSIKCEQNLGHDTMYWYKQDSKKFLKIMFSYNNKELIINETVPNRFSPKSPDKAHLNLHINSLELGDSAVYFCASSLLHGVGTEAFFGQGTRLTVV.

The rearrangement links TRBV12-3 or TRBV12-4 to TRBJ1-4; D gene ambiguous. V lost 6 bases to trimming and J lost 2 bases, with 10 bases between them. There are 14 residues in the CDR3. CDR3 nucleotides: TGTGCCAGCAGCACACGGAGGACTAATGAAAAACTGTTTTTT. It encodes CASSTRRTNEKLFF.